This TCR beta chain comes out of a study of blood T cells in healthy people across ages. Study observations and caveats: The long-lived group displayed more naive CD4+ cells, plus higher diversity, than the aged donors did.

The V end was cut by 7 bases, the J end by 8 bases, with 15 bases between. Germline V CDR1 and CDR2: SQVTM, ANQGSEA. This CDR3 has 12 amino acids. A J-beta primer mix and a sample-barcoded 5' primer were used in a second PCR of about 7 to 12 cycles. No fewer than 3 million CDR3-containing paired-end reads came from each sample. Via MiXCR, TCRdb re-called the 5' RACE reads, giving one row per CDR3 protein. The table has 1.5 million to 2 million distinct CDR3 sequences, around 50% seen once. Concerning this clonotype itself: Antigen unknown.

The TCR comes from a woman aged 40-49 years in good health. The sequenced sample consisted of blood. This rearrangement joins TRBV29-1 to TRBJ2-1; TRBD2 is a possible D gene (5 bases). The DNA for the CDR3 is TGCAGCGCTGGACTCCTTAGGGATGAGCAGTTCTTC. Translating gives CSAGLLRDEQFF.